This entry features one T cell receptor beta chain sequence. Antigen specificity is unknown. Clones were sequenced by immunoSEQ multiplex PCR, and TCRdb holds only the in-frame ones, with some missing. This sample has almost 3,000 clones, with over 70% found just once. This sample stems from a study of OX40 agonist ivuxolimab in advanced cancers. Study overall: In this cohort, patients received ivuxolimab, an agonistic anti-OX40 (CD134) antibody. Ivuxolimab was administered intravenously to patients at 0.01 to 10 mg/kg every 2 weeks. Study conclusions and caveats: Specificity for antigen went undetermined in the expanded peripheral T cells. Compared with CD4+, CD8+ T cells on average had more expanded clones.

The specimen was CD4+ or CD8+ T cells sorted from blood, collected in a trial of the OX40 agonist ivuxolimab. The TCR sequence derives from an adult with an advanced solid tumor such as melanoma, head and neck, liver or kidney cancer.

CDR3 loop: CAIRGEYNEQFF. Here the CDR3 DNA reads TGTGCCATCCGAGGAGAGTACAATGAGCAGTTCTTC. The rearrangement uses TRBV10-3 and TRBJ2-1; no definite D call. V shed 8 bases and J shed 4 bases, with 9 bases lying between them. Germline CDR1 is ENHRY and CDR2 is SYGVKD. The CDR3 loop spans 12 amino acids.